This paragraph reports one T cell receptor beta chain. Individuals drawn from about 26 US areas were about 18 to 95 years old. Donors were grouped by their self-reported clinical history. Two negative PCRs, clearance, or symptom resolution were required of recovered Cohort 3 donors. Trimming left V 1 base short and J 0 bases short, with 27 bases between. CDR1 and CDR2 (germline): KGHSH, LQKENI. This CDR3 has 21 amino acids. The repertoire was sequenced with immunoSEQ multiplex PCR; TCRdb's copy has only in-frame clones and lacks some. The sample holds a few hundred thousand clones, 70% to 90% seen once. The sample originates from a study of blood T cell repertoires in COVID-19. Study context: Donors in the United States, Italy and Spain gave samples during acute or convalescent COVID-19.

The sequence came from a man aged 25-45 years who had recovered from COVID-19. The genes are TRBV18 and TRBJ1-1; a possible D gene is TRBD1 (6 bases). Sequencing was carried out using PBMCs or T cells enriched from blood (not recorded which). The CDR3 loop is CASSPQGQPHLRGTMNTEAFF. CDR3 coding DNA: TGTGCCAGCTCACCACAGGGACAACCTCATCTAAGGGGGACGATGAACACTGAAGCTTTCTTT.